The entry that follows covers one T cell receptor (beta chain) sequence. These data are taken from a study of brain T cells in children with intractable seizures. The CDR3 runs 12 residues. Germline loops: CDR1 LNHDA, CDR2 SQIVND (reference sequence). V shed 1 base and J shed 7 bases, with 7 bases lying between them. Only in-frame clones appear in the TCRdb table, and some are missing; sequencing was by immunoSEQ multiplex PCR. The sample lists roughly 80,000 clones, about 90% seen once, with about 24% in the top ten. Sample: peripheral blood, taken at surgery. The gene calls are TRBV19 and TRBJ1-2, with D hard to call. This receptor was taken from a girl between 2 and 10 years old with Rasmussen encephalitis and intractable seizures. The CDR3 region has the DNA TGTGCCAGTAGTATAGTAAGGGCTGGCTACACCTTC. This codes for CASSIVRAGYTF.